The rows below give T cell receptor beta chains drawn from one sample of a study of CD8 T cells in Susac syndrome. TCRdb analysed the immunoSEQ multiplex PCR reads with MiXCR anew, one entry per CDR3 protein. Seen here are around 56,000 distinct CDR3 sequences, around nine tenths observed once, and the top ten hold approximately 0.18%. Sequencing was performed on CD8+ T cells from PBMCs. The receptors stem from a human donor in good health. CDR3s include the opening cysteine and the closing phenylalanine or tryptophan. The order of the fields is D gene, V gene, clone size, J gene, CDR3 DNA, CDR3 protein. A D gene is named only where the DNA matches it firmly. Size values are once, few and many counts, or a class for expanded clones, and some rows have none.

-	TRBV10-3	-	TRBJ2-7	TGTGCCATCAGTGGGGGGGCCGGCGAGCAGTACTTC	CAISGGAGEQYF
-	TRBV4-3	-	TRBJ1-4	TGCGCCAGCAGCCAAGATTCCGGGGGTTGGGAAAAACTGTTTTTT	CASSQDSGGWEKLFF
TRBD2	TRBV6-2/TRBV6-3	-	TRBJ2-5	TGTGCCAGCAGTTCGGGAGGCAGGGCTATAGAGACCCAGTACTTC	CASSSGGRAIETQYF
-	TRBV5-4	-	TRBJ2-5	TGTGCCAGCAGTACGAAGGGGGAAAAAGAGACCCAGTACTTC	CASSTKGEKETQYF
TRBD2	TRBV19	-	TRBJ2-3	TGTGCCAGTAGTATCGGTCTAGCGGGGGCCTCTAGCACAGATACGCAGTATTTT	CASSIGLAGASSTDTQYF
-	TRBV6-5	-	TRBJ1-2	TGTGCCAGCAGTTACTCGGTCCAGGGAGGATATGGCTACACCTTC	CASSYSVQGGYGYTF
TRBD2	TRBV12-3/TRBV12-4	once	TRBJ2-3	TGTGCCAGCAGCCTCAGCGGGGGGGCGCCAGATACGCAGTATTTT	CASSLSGGAPDTQYF
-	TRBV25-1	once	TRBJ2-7	TGTGCCAGCAGTGTTTCGGACGAGCAGTACTTC	CASSVSDEQYF
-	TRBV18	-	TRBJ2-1	TGTGCCAGCTCCGGGGCGACAGTCAATGAGCAGTTCTTC	CASSGATVNEQFF
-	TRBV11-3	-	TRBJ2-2	TGTGCCAGCAGCCCGGGTGGGGACAGGGAGCTGTTTTTT	CASSPGGDRELFF
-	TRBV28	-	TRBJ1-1	TGTGCCAGCAGTTTATATGGGGGGCTCACTGAAGCTTTCTTT	CASSLYGGLTEAFF
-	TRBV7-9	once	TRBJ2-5	TGTGCCAGCAGCTTAGAGCCAGGGCGACAAGAGACCCAGTACTTC	CASSLEPGRQETQYF
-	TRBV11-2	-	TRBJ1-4	TGTGCCAGCAGCTTAGATCGGAGGGGGAGGGGTAATGAAAAACTGTTTTTT	CASSLDRRGRGNEKLFF
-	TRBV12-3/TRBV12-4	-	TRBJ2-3	TGTGCCAGCAGTTTAAGGCAGCGGACCCCCACAGATACGCAGTATTTT	CASSLRQRTPTDTQYF
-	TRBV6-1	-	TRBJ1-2	TGTGCCAGCGGGGACTATGGCTACACCTTC	CASGDYGYTF
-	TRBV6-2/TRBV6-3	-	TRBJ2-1	TGTGCCAGCCTAGGCGGCCCTGAGCAGTTCTTC	CASLGGPEQFF
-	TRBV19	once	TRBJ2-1	TGTGCCAGTAGTATACAGGGGGGCTCCTACAATGAGCAGTTCTTC	CASSIQGGSYNEQFF
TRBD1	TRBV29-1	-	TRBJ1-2	TGCAGCGGCGAGGACTACAGGGGGCAAGGCTACACCTTC	CSGEDYRGQGYTF
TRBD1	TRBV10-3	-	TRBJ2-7	TGTGCCACATCGACAGGGACGGGCTACGAGCAGTACTTC	CATSTGTGYEQYF
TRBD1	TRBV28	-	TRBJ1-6	TGTGCCACCCGGACAGGGAGGGGTATGGGTTCACCCCTCCACTTT	CATRTGRGMGSPLHF
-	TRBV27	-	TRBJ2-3	TGTGCCAGCTCCCTTGGCCCGGACACCCGATGGGCAGATACGCAGTATTTT	CASSLGPDTRWADTQYF
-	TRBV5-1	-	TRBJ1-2	TGCGCCAGCAGCTTGGCCCCGGACACCAACTATGGCTACACCTTC	CASSLAPDTNYGYTF
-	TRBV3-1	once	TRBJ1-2	TGTGCCAGCAGCCAAGACGGTCCAGGACCTCCCTATGGCTACACCTTC	CASSQDGPGPPYGYTF
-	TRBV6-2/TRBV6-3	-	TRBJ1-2	TGTGCCAGCAGTTCCGGCAGATCCTATGGCTACACCTTC	CASSSGRSYGYTF
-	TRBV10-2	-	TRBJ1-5	TGCGCCAGCAGTGAAGGGTTGGGACCGGGCGGGCAGCCCCAGCATTTT	CASSEGLGPGGQPQHF
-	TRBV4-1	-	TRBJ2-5	TGCGCCAGCAGCCTGAAGCCCTCGGGCGTACTAGGAGAGACCCAGTACTTC	CASSLKPSGVLGETQYF
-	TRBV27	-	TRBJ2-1	TGTGCCAGCAGTTTAGTCTTGGGGGCCAACTCCTACAATGAGCAGTTCTTC	CASSLVLGANSYNEQFF
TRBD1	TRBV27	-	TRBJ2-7	TGTGCCAGCAGCCTAAGACAGGGGTCCTACGAGCAGTACTTC	CASSLRQGSYEQYF
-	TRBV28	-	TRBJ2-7	TGTGCCAGCAGTTTGTCCCCTCCCCGGGACCCGGACTCCTACGAGCAGTACTTC	CASSLSPPRDPDSYEQYF
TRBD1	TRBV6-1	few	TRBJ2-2	TGTGCCAGGGGACAGGGTAACACCGGGGAGCTGTTTTTT	CARGQGNTGELFF
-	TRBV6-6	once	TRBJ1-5	TGTGCCAGCAGTTACTCGGGTAGCAATCAGCCCCAGCATTTT	CASSYSGSNQPQHF
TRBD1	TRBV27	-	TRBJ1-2	TGTGCCAGCAGCAAGGGACAGGGGGCGCGAAACTATGGCTACACCTTC	CASSKGQGARNYGYTF
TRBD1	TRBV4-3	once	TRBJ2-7	TGCGCCAGCAGCCAAGAGGGGACAGGGATAGGCAGCGACGAGCAGTACTTC	CASSQEGTGIGSDEQYF
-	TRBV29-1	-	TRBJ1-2	TGCACCTGCGAGGGCGCGAATGGCTACACCTTC	CTCEGANGYTF
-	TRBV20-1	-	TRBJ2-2	TGCAGTGCACGGGACACAGCGAACACCGGGGAGCTGTTTTTT	CSARDTANTGELFF
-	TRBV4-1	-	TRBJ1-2	TGCGCCAGCAGCCAAGGGGCAGGATTCTATGGCTACACCTTC	CASSQGAGFYGYTF
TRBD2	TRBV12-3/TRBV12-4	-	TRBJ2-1	TGTGCCAGCAGTTCTAGCGGGGCTGAGCAGTTCTTC	CASSSSGAEQFF
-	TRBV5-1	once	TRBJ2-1	TGCGCCAGCAGCTCATACGGGGGACCCTACAATGAGCAGTTCTTC	CASSSYGGPYNEQFF
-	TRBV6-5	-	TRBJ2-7	TGTGCCAGCAGTTACTCACCCGGGGCAGATGCTTCCTACGAGCAGTACTTC	CASSYSPGADASYEQYF